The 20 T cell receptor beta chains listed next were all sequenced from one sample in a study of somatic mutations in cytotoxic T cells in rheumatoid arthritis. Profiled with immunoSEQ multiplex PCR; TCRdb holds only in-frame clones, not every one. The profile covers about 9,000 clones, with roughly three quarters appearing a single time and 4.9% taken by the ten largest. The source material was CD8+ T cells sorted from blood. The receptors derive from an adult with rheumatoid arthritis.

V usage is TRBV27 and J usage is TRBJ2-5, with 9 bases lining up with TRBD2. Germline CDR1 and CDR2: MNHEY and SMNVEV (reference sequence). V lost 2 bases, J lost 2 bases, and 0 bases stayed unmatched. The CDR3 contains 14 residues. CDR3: CASSLAGGQETQYF. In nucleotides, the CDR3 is TGTGCCAGCAGTTTAGCGGGAGGGCAAGAGACCCAGTACTTC.

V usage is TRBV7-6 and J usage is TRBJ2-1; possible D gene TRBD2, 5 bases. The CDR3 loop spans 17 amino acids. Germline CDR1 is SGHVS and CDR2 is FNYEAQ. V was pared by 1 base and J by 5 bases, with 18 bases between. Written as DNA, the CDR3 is TGTGCCAGCAGCTTAGAGGTGTCCCTCGGACTGAACAATGAGCAGTTCTTC. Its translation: CASSLEVSLGLNNEQFF.

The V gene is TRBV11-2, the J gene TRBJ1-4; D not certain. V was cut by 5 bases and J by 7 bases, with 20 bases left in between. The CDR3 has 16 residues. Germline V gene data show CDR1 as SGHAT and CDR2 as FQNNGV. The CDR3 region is CASSTSSQSGGEKLFF. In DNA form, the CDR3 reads TGTGCCAGCAGCACCAGTTCCCAGAGCGGCGGTGAAAAACTGTTTTTT.

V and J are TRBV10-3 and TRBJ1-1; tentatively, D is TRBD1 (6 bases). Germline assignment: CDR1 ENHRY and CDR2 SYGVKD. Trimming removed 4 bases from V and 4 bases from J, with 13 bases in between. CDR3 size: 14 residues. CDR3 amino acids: CAISVGGEGTEAFF. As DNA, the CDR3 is TGTGCCATCAGTGTGGGGGGCGAGGGCACTGAAGCTTTCTTT.

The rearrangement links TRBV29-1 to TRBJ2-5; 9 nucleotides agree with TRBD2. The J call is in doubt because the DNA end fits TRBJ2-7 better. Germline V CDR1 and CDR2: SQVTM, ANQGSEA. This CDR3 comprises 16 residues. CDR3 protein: CSAGVVLAGVIHEQYF. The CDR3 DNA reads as TGCAGCGCCGGAGTGGTTTTAGCGGGAGTGATTCACGAGCAGTACTTC.

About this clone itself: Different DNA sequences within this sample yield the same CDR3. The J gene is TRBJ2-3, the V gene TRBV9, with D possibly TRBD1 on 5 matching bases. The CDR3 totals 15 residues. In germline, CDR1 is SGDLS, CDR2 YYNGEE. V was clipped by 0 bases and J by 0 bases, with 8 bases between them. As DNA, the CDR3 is TGTGCCAGCAGCGTAGCAGGGCCAAGCACAGATACGCAGTATTTT. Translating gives CASSVAGPSTDTQYF.

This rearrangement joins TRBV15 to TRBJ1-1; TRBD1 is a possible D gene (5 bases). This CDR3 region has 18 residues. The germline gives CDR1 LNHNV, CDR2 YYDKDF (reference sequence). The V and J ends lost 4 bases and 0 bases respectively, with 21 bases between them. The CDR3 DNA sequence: TGTGCCACCAGCAAAGTCAAAATCTTAGGGGTAATGAACACTGAAGCTTTCTTT. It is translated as CATSKVKILGVMNTEAFF.

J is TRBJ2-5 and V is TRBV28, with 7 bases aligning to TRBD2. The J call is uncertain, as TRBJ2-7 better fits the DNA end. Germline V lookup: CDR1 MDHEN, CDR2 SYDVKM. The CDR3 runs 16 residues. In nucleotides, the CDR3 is TGTGCCAGCAGTGGGGGGGTTGTCCGGCTATCCTACGAGCAGTACTTC. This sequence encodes CASSGGVVRLSYEQYF.

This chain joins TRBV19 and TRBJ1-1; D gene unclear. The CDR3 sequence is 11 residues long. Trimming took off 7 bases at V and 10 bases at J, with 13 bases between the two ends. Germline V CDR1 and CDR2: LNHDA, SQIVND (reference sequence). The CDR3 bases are TGTGCCAGTAATATGGGTAGCGGAGCTTTCTTT. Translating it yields CASNMGSGAFF.

The CDR3 nucleotides read TGCGCCAGCAGTTGGACAGCATGGGAAGGGGCTTTCTTT. As protein: CASSWTAWEGAFF. The chain uses TRBV4-1 and TRBJ1-1, with D possibly being TRBD1 (6 bases). V dropped 6 bases and J dropped 11 bases, with 19 bases sitting between them. Germline values: CDR1 MGHRA, CDR2 YSYEKL. The CDR3 sequence is 13 residues long.

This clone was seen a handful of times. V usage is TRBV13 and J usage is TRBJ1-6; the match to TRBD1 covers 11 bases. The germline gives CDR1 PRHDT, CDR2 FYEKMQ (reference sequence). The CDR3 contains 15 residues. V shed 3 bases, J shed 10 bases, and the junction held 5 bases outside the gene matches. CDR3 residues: CASSFGQGAKSPLHF. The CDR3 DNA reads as TGTGCCAGCAGCTTCGGACAGGGGGCTAAGTCACCCCTCCACTTT.

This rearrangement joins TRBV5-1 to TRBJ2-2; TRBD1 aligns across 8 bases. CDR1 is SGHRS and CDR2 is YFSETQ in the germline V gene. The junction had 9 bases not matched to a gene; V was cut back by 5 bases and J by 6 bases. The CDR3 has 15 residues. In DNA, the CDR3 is TGCGCCAGCAGTACAGGACAGGGTCAAGCCGGGGAGCTGTTTTTT. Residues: CASSTGQGQAGELFF.

This chain's CDR3 is CASSLAGGTDTQYF. The CDR3, as DNA: TGTGCCAGCAGCTTAGCAGGAGGCACAGATACGCAGTATTTT. V gene TRBV7-6 combines with J gene TRBJ2-3; D is ambiguous. This CDR3 region has 14 residues. Germline V CDR1 and CDR2: SGHVS, FNYEAQ. The ends were cut back, 0 bases at V and 1 base at J, with 5 bases in the middle. The whole variable domain, filled in from reference TRBV7-6 and TRBJ2-3, reads GAGVSQSPRYKVTKRGQDVALRCDPISGHVSLYWYRQALGQGPEFLTYFNYEAQQDKSGLPNDRFSAERPEGSISTLTIQRTEQRDSAMYRCASSLAGGTDTQYFGPGTRLTVL.

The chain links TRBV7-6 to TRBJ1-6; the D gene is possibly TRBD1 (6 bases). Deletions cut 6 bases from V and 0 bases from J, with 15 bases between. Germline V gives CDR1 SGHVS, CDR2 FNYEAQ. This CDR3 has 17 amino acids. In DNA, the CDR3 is TGTGCCAGCAGTCCAACAGGGCCAAGCTCCTATAATTCACCCCTCCACTTT. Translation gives CASSPTGPSSYNSPLHF.

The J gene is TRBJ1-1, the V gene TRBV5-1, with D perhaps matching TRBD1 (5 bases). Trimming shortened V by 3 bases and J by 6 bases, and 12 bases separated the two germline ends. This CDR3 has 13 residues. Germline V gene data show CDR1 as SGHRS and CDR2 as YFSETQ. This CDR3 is CASSSRGRAEAFF. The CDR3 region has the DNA TGCGCCAGCAGCTCCCGCGGCAGGGCTGAAGCTTTCTTT.

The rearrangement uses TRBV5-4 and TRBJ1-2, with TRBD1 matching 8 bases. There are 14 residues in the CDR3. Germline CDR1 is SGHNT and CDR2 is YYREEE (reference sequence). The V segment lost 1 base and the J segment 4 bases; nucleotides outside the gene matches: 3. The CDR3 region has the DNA TGTGCCAGCAGCTTGCGGGGACAGGCCTATGGCTACACCTTC. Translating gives CASSLRGQAYGYTF.

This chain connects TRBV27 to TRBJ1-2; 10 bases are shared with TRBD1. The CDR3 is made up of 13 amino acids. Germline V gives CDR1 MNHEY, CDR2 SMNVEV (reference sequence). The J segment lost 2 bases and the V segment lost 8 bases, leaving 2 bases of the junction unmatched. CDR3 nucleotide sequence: TGTGCCAGCCGGACAGGGGGAAACTATGGCTACACCTTC. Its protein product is CASRTGGNYGYTF.

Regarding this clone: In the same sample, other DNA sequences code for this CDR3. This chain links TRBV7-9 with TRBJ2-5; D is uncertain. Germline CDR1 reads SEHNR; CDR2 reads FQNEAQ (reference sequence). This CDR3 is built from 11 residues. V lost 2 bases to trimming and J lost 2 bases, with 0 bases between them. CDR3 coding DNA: TGTGCCAGCAGCTTACAAGAGACCCAGTACTTC. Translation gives CASSLQETQYF.

The CDR3 spells CASSPGTVYSNQPQHF. Written as DNA, the CDR3 is TGTGCCAGCAGCCCCGGGACAGTATATAGCAATCAGCCCCAGCATTTT. V usage is TRBV2 and J usage is TRBJ1-5, with 7 nucleotides matching TRBD1. Germline trimming cut 6 bases from V and 0 bases from J; bases unmatched to any gene: 8. CDR1 is SNHLY and CDR2 is FYNNEI in the germline V gene. The CDR3 runs 16 residues.

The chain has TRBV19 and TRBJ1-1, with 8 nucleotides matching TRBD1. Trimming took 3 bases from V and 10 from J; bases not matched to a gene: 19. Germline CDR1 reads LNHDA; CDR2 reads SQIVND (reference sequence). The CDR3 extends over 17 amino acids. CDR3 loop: CASSILLGTGAGSGAFF. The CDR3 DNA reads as TGTGCCAGTAGTATCCTCCTAGGGACAGGTGCCGGGAGCGGAGCTTTCTTT.